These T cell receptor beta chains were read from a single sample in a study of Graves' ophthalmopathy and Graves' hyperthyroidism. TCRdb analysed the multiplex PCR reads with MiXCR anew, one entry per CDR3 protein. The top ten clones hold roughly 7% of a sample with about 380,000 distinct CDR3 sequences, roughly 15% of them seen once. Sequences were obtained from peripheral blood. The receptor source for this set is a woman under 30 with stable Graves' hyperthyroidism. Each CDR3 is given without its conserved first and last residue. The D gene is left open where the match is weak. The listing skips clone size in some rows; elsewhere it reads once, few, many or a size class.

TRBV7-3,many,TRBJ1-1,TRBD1,ASSHGQGNTEAF
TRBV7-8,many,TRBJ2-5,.,ASSFSRTETQY
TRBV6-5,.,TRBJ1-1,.,ASSFALGTEAF
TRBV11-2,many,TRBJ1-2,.,ASSLEGDSTIGYT
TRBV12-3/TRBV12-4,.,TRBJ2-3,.,ASSPSQGDTQY
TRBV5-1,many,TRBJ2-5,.,ATGFTGPRETQY
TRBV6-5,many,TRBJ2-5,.,ASSTASPGEETQY
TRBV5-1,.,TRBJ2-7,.,ASSKDGYSYEQY
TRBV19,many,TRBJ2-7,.,ASSKQGHEQY
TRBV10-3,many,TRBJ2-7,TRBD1,AISPRQGGSPEQY
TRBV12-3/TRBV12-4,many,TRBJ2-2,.,ASRGKEYTGELF
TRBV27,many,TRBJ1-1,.,ASSLSLRGQHMNTEAF
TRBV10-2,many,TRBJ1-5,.,ASSESVAGRGAQPQH
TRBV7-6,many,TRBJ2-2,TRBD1,ASSTGRGLAGELF
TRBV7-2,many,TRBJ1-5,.,ASSLASGRINQPQH
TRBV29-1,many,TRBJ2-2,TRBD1,SVTRTGRTGELF
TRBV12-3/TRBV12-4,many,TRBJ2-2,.,ASSVVQGTGELF
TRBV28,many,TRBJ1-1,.,ASTELFWGEAF
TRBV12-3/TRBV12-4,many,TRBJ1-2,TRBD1,ASNSATGTNYGYT
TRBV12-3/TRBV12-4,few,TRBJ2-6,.,ASSSPTAGQANVLT
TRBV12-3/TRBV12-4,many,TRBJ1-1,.,ASSFEQGEAEAF
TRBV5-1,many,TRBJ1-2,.,ASSFSQASGYT
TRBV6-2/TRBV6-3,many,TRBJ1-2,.,ASSYSRGRFNYGYT
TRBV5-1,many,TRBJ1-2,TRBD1,ASSYGQETGYGYT
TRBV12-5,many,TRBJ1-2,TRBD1,ASGRTGANGYT
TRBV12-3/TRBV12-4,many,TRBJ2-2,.,ASSFKALTGELF
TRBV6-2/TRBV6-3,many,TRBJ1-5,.,ASSSHFQPQH
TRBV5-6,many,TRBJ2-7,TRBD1,ASSHWTGGHYEQY
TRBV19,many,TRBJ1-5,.,ASSIVEGVGQPQH
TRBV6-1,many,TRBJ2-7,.,ASSEAGVYEQY
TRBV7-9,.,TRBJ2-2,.,ASSPPGWSTGELF
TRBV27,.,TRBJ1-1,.,ASSFVAGGTEAF